Listed here is a single T cell receptor (beta chain). Its antigen is not identified. The data were taken from a study of identical twins. Study conclusions and caveats: The conclusions drew on cross-sectional statistical analysis instead of tracking the same donors.

Each CDR3 protein gets one entry after TCRdb re-called the 5' RACE reads with MiXCR. The data contain 540,000 or so distinct CDR3 sequences, approximately 20% of them singletons. The CDR3 consists of 15 residues. Trimming left V 3 bases short and J 2 bases short, with 10 bases between. The germline gives CDR1 KGHSH, CDR2 LQKENI. Healthy Caucasians alone served as donors. Another study also made use of these data, one on yellow fever vaccine responses in identical twins.

Sequenced material: CD4+ T cells sorted from blood. The chain has TRBV18 and TRBJ2-2, with unresolved D. This receptor was obtained from a young woman in good health. The CDR3 DNA reads TGTGCCAGCTCACCGAAAGGCACCAACACCGGGGAGCTGTTTTTT. Its protein product is CASSPKGTNTGELFF.